A selection of T cell receptor delta chains follows, all from one sample in a study of gamma-delta T cells after stem cell transplantation. TCRdb re-analyzed the RT-PCR reads via CATT. The repertoire includes fewer than 1,500 delta-chain clones, around 2.4% of them detected once, and around 40% sits in the top ten. Sequenced input: gamma-delta T cells. The receptors stem from a human donor. It is not recorded whose cells these are; they may come from a transplant donor. Each CDR3 is given with its conserved first and last residue. Fields, in order: V gene, D gene, J gene, clone size, CDR3 protein, CDR3 DNA. D genes are given only for firm matches. Clone size is not always given. Where it is, it says once, few, many or a class for expanded clones.

V gene: TRDV1
D gene: NA
J gene: TRDJ1
clone size: NA
CDR3 protein: CALGDYRGPNTDKLIF
CDR3 DNA: TGTGCTCTTGGGGACTACCGGGGGCCCAACACCGATAAACTCATCTTT

V gene: TRDV2
D gene: TRDD3
J gene: TRDJ1
clone size: NA
CDR3 protein: CACDAVLGDIRTDKLIF
CDR3 DNA: TGTGCCTGTGACGCCGTACTGGGGGATATTAGGACCGATAAACTCATCTTT

V gene: TRDV2
D gene: TRDD3
J gene: TRDJ1
clone size: large
CDR3 protein: CACDTVGPTGAGSEYTDKLIF
CDR3 DNA: TGTGCCTGTGACACCGTGGGCCCTACTGGGGCCGGTTCCGAGTACACCGATAAACTCATCTTT

V gene: TRDV1
D gene: NA
J gene: TRDJ1
clone size: large
CDR3 protein: CALGEEWGFRMYTDKLIF
CDR3 DNA: TGTGCTCTTGGGGAAGAATGGGGGTTTCGAATGTACACCGATAAACTCATCTTT

V gene: TRAV29/DV5
D gene: NA
J gene: TRDJ1
clone size: large
CDR3 protein: CAASAHPHGEGPDDSDKLIF
CDR3 DNA: TGTGCAGCAAGCGCGCACCCACATGGGGAGGGACCCGATGACTCCGATAAACTCATCTTT

V gene: TRDV1
D gene: TRDD3
J gene: TRDJ1
clone size: medium-sized
CDR3 protein: CALGRNGLLPYWGIEPTPGPSKLIF
CDR3 DNA: TGTGCTCTTGGGCGAAACGGTCTTCTACCGTACTGGGGGATCGAACCGACCCCGGGCCCGTCTAAACTCATCTTT

V gene: TRDV2
D gene: TRDD3
J gene: TRDJ1
clone size: hyperexpanded
CDR3 protein: CACTLGDTYTDKLIF
CDR3 DNA: TGTGCCTGCACACTGGGGGATACGTACACCGATAAACTCATCTTT

V gene: TRDV2
D gene: TRDD3
J gene: TRDJ1
clone size: hyperexpanded
CDR3 protein: CACSQGGIRYTDKLIF
CDR3 DNA: TGTGCCTGTTCCCAAGGGGGGATACGCTACACCGATAAACTCATCTTT

V gene: TRDV2
D gene: TRDD3
J gene: TRDJ1
clone size: large
CDR3 protein: CACDTGAGRPGIGKLIF
CDR3 DNA: TGTGCCTGTGACACGGGTGCTGGGCGACCGGGGATAGGTAAACTCATCTTT

V gene: TRDV2
D gene: NA
J gene: TRDJ3
clone size: few
CDR3 protein: CACDTFSYLGSWDTRQMFF
CDR3 DNA: TGTGCCTGTGACACCTTTTCCTATCTGGGCTCCTGGGACACCCGACAGATGTTTTTC

V gene: TRDV1
D gene: TRDD3
J gene: TRDJ1
clone size: medium-sized
CDR3 protein: CALGEFKHPKYSLVRVGDPDTDKLIF
CDR3 DNA: TGTGCTCTTGGGGAATTTAAACACCCCAAGTATAGCCTAGTGAGAGTGGGGGATCCCGACACCGATAAACTCATCTTT

V gene: TRDV1
D gene: NA
J gene: TRDJ1
clone size: few
CDR3 protein: CALEELAPGLLGEYTDKLIF
CDR3 DNA: TGTGCTCTTGAGGAACTGGCCCCGGGCCTTCTTGGGGAGTACACCGATAAACTCATCTTT

V gene: TRDV1
D gene: NA
J gene: TRDJ1
clone size: medium-sized
CDR3 protein: CALGELVPLRRSHCYTDKLIF
CDR3 DNA: TGTGCTCTTGGGGAACTGGTCCCCCTAAGACGGTCTCACTGCTACACCGATAAACTCATCTTT

V gene: TRDV2
D gene: NA
J gene: TRDJ1
clone size: hyperexpanded
CDR3 protein: CACDTGMDDKLIF
CDR3 DNA: TGTGCCTGTGACACGGGGATGGACGATAAACTCATCTTT

V gene: TRDV2
D gene: TRDD3
J gene: TRDJ1
clone size: large
CDR3 protein: CACDTNSFLRWGIRPYTDKLIF
CDR3 DNA: TGTGCCTGTGACACGAATAGTTTCCTACGTTGGGGGATACGCCCGTACACCGATAAACTCATCTTT

V gene: TRDV1
D gene: TRDD3
J gene: TRDJ1
clone size: large
CDR3 protein: CALGELGLLIPTYWGIREEHTDKLIF
CDR3 DNA: TGTGCTCTTGGGGAACTAGGACTCCTTATCCCCACGTACTGGGGGATACGCGAGGAGCACACCGATAAACTCATCTTT

V gene: TRDV3
D gene: NA
J gene: TRDJ1
clone size: few
CDR3 protein: CAFTLTAAGIYTDKLIF
CDR3 DNA: TGTGCCTTTACCCTGACCGCCGCTGGGATATACACCGATAAACTCATCTTT

V gene: TRAV29/DV5
D gene: TRDD3
J gene: TRDJ1
clone size: medium-sized
CDR3 protein: CAASHFEKWDTPNPDKLIF
CDR3 DNA: TGTGCAGCAAGCCACTTCGAAAAGTGGGATACCCCCAACCCCGATAAACTCATCTTT

V gene: TRDV2
D gene: TRDD3
J gene: TRDJ1
clone size: large
CDR3 protein: CACDPFVRGIRGKLIF
CDR3 DNA: TGTGCCTGTGACCCGTTCGTAAGGGGGATACGCGGTAAACTCATCTTT

V gene: TRDV1
D gene: TRDD3
J gene: TRDJ1
clone size: large
CDR3 protein: CALGEMDGPFLLNWGILPSQDKLIF
CDR3 DNA: TGTGCTCTTGGGGAAATGGATGGACCGTTCCTACTGAACTGGGGGATACTCCCTTCCCAGGACAAACTCATCTTT

V gene: TRDV1
D gene: TRDD3
J gene: TRDJ1
clone size: few
CDR3 protein: CALGAPCPTGYWGTDPYTDKLIF
CDR3 DNA: TGTGCTCTTGGTGCTCCCTGTCCTACGGGGTACTGGGGGACCGACCCGTACACCGATAAACTCATCTTT

V gene: TRDV3
D gene: TRDD3
J gene: TRDJ1
clone size: medium-sized
CDR3 protein: CAFANWGPYTDKLIF
CDR3 DNA: TGTGCCTTTGCGAACTGGGGGCCCTACACCGATAAACTCATCTTT

V gene: TRAV38-2/DV8
D gene: TRDD3
J gene: TRDJ1
clone size: few
CDR3 protein: CAYRSLSIPSQPTLQLGDTFEPYTNKLIF
CDR3 DNA: TGTGCTTATAGGAGCCTCTCCATTCCTTCCCAACCCACACTCCAACTGGGGGATACCTTCGAGCCGTACACCAATAAACTCATCTTT

V gene: TRDV1
D gene: TRDD3
J gene: TRDJ1
clone size: NA
CDR3 protein: CARLIPLRYWGIRDTDKRIF
CDR3 DNA: TGTGCTAGACTAATTCCCCTACGGTACTGGGGGATACGGGACACCGATAAACGAATCTTT

V gene: TRDV1
D gene: TRDD3
J gene: TRDJ2
clone size: large
CDR3 protein: CALGNSVWGYGYWGVGEAQLFF
CDR3 DNA: TGTGCTCTTGGGAACAGTGTCTGGGGTTACGGTTACTGGGGGGTTGGGGAAGCACAACTCTTCTTT

V gene: TRDV1
D gene: TRDD3
J gene: TRDJ1
clone size: hyperexpanded
CDR3 protein: CALGLLPVLGDLDKLIF
CDR3 DNA: TGTGCTCTTGGCCTCCTTCCCGTACTGGGGGACCTCGATAAACTCATCTTT

V gene: TRDV2
D gene: TRDD3
J gene: TRDJ1
clone size: few
CDR3 protein: CACYTLGAPDKLIF
CDR3 DNA: TGTGCCTGCTATACACTGGGGGCCCCCGATAAACTCATCTTT

V gene: TRAV29/DV5
D gene: NA
J gene: TRDJ1
clone size: NA
CDR3 protein: CAASTAFLRTGGKYTDKLIF
CDR3 DNA: TGTGCAGCAAGCACGGCCTTCCTACGTACTGGGGGAAAGTACACCGATAAACTCATCTTT

V gene: TRDV2
D gene: TRDD3
J gene: TRDJ1
clone size: NA
CDR3 protein: CACDTVGGLGTVSSGGPYTDKLIF
CDR3 DNA: TGTGCCTGTGACACCGTCGGCGGTCTGGGTACCGTGTCGTCTGGGGGACCGTACACCGATAAACTCATCTTT

V gene: TRDV1
D gene: NA
J gene: TRDJ1
clone size: large
CDR3 protein: CALGGLFPPTGIYTDKLIF
CDR3 DNA: TGTGCTCTTGGGGGGCTCTTTCCCCCTACTGGGATATACACCGATAAACTCATCTTT

V gene: TRDV2
D gene: TRDD3
J gene: TRDJ1
clone size: few
CDR3 protein: CACDYLTGGYEKADKLIF
CDR3 DNA: TGTGCCTGTGACTACCTTACTGGGGGATACGAGAAGGCCGATAAACTCATCTTT

V gene: TRAV29/DV5
D gene: NA
J gene: TRDJ1
clone size: NA
CDR3 protein: CSVLLCSCAFLGDTPHLTDKLIF
CDR3 DNA: NA

V gene: TRDV1
D gene: NA
J gene: TRDJ1
clone size: few
CDR3 protein: CALGELPSVYWGQGGFTPDKLIF
CDR3 DNA: TGTGCTCTTGGGGAACTTCCTTCCGTTTACTGGGGACAAGGAGGGTTTACACCCGATAAACTCATCTTT

V gene: TRDV1
D gene: NA
J gene: TRDJ1
clone size: medium-sized
CDR3 protein: CALGELFTSYELLGDKYTDKLIF
CDR3 DNA: TGTGCTCTTGGGGAACTATTTACTTCCTACGAGTTGCTGGGGGACAAGTACACCGATAAACTCATCTTT

V gene: TRDV1
D gene: TRDD3
J gene: TRDJ1
clone size: NA
CDR3 protein: CALGLLPVLGVGELIF
CDR3 DNA: TGTGCTCTTGGCCTCCTTCCCGTACTGGGGGTGGGCGAACTCATCTTT